These T cell receptor beta chains were read from a single sample in a study of tumor-infiltrating lymphocytes in localized non-small cell lung cancer. Here immunoSEQ multiplex PCR was the method, and the copy in TCRdb shows in-frame clones only, minus some. The data contain thousands of clones, almost 80% of them singletons. The material sequenced was uninvolved lung tissue not adjacent to the tumor. The receptors were sampled from a human donor with non-small cell lung cancer. Both conserved end residues are trimmed from each CDR3. Each record gives: V gene, CDR3 protein.

V: TRBV27; CDR3: ASSKSPGQGKGEQY
V: TRBV19; CDR3: ASSIGGGTDTQY
V: TRBV19; CDR3: ASRKFGLNSYNEQF
V: TRBV5-4; CDR3: ASSPWKGSEAF
V: TRBV5-4; CDR3: ASSLGGGAGYT
V: TRBV29-1; CDR3: SVRVDYGYT
V: TRBV4-1; CDR3: ASSQAGDFGGQPQH
V: TRBV19; CDR3: AGGDANTGELF
V: TRBV5-1; CDR3: ASSFLAGEGEQY
V: TRBV28; CDR3: ASSSGYSSLGNTIY
V: TRBV4-1; CDR3: ASARGGEAF
V: TRBV4-1; CDR3: ASSQVLVGGRAEAF
V: TRBV27; CDR3: ASSYQGEGNYGYT
V: TRBV30; CDR3: AWSGLTHTEAF
V: TRBV10-3; CDR3: AISESHSSYEQY
V: TRBV9; CDR3: ASSPPSRGRGYTDTQY
V: TRBV11-2; CDR3: ASSLTFSDTQY
V: TRBV7-3; CDR3: ASSLTVRGEAF
V: TRBV28; CDR3: ATLHGTENTEAF
V: TRBV2; CDR3: ASSVTQLSGNTIY
V: TRBV5-6; CDR3: ATDSLLGYNEQF
V: TRBV28; CDR3: ASSSGGPGANVLT
V: TRBV5-1; CDR3: ASSLAGYYNEQF
V: TRBV29-1; CDR3: SVGQGSVAKNIQY
V: TRBV2; CDR3: ASSGGEGYGYT
V: TRBV7-2; CDR3: ASSLGLADSYEQY
V: TRBV28; CDR3: ASSLFTGPAF
V: TRBV11-2; CDR3: ASSSPGLAGIDEQF
V: TRBV2; CDR3: ASSDNSGNTIY
V: TRBV7-2; CDR3: ASSLTYNEQF
V: TRBV7-9; CDR3: ASSLSRETGELF
V: TRBV15; CDR3: ACASATYNEQF
V: TRBV29-1; CDR3: SVEDTGASYEQY
V: TRBV5-1; CDR3: ASSLVVLAGGLLGEQY
V: TRBV5-1; CDR3: ASSLQGNQPQH
V: TRBV15; CDR3: ATSRAGSTDTQY
V: TRBV30; CDR3: ASQRTGVFEQY
V: TRBV9; CDR3: ASSAGTSGEKLF
V: TRBV2; CDR3: ASSLQGMNTEAF
V: TRBV20-1; CDR3: SASVETQY
V: TRBV6-6; CDR3: ASSYSPGTGRQGYT
V: TRBV4-1; CDR3: ASSQIAGGTETQY
V: TRBV7-3; CDR3: ASSLMENTEAF
V: TRBV2; CDR3: ASSSFRGGTEAF
V: TRBV7-9; CDR3: ASSLVVGNTEAF
V: TRBV2; CDR3: ASRIAGGPINEQF
V: TRBV5-5; CDR3: ASKGGEGNQPQH
V: TRBV11-2; CDR3: ASSLTTGPPYEQY
V: TRBV9; CDR3: ASSVGPGGANTIY
V: TRBV2; CDR3: ASSSGQHQPQH
V: TRBV27; CDR3: ASSGQGGETQY
V: TRBV2; CDR3: ASSEERDISPQH
V: TRBV4-2; CDR3: ASSQAGGEETQY
V: TRBV25-1; CDR3: ASASSRGLNPYEQY
V: TRBV27; CDR3: ASSFRGFDRIYSYEQY
V: TRBV28; CDR3: ASSLIQADEKLF
V: TRBV28; CDR3: ASSFLGEKLF
V: TRBV2; CDR3: ASSSDPRQGAGGYGYT
V: TRBV10-2; CDR3: ASSEEGNQPQH
V: TRBV9; CDR3: ASSFTPDRTEAF